This T cell receptor (beta chain) was obtained from a study of OX40 agonist ivuxolimab in advanced cancers. From germline, CDR1 is MNHNY and CDR2 SVGAGI (reference sequence). Trimming stripped 6 bases from V and 7 bases from J, with 9 bases between. The CDR3 has 11 amino acids. Generated by immunoSEQ multiplex PCR, the TCRdb table keeps only in-frame clones and is missing some. Of under 65,000 clones in the sample, 91% were seen once. This sequence joins TRBV6-6 and TRBJ1-2; weak D call: TRBD1 (5 bases). This receptor was obtained from an adult with an advanced solid tumor such as melanoma, head and neck, liver or kidney cancer. Material: CD4+ or CD8+ T cells sorted from blood, obtained in a trial of the OX40 agonist ivuxolimab. The CDR3 loop reads CASSLGGGYTF. DNA of the CDR3: TGTGCCAGCAGCCTCGGGGGTGGCTACACCTTC.